This is a list of T cell receptor beta chains from one sample in a study of cytomegalovirus exposure and HLA in healthy donors. Repertoires were generated with immunoSEQ multiplex PCR, while TCRdb's copy carries only in-frame clones and drops some. The table has some 120,000 clones, under 90% seen once; the top ten hold over 3%. The sequenced sample was PBMCs. The origin of the receptors is a man aged 25-45 years in good health and CMV-seronegative. Both conserved end residues are part of each CDR3. A D gene is named only where the DNA matches it firmly. Where a row states a size, it is once, few, many or the class of an expanded clone; other rows omit it.

j_call v_call d_call clone_size cdr3_nt cdr3_aa
TRBJ2-5 TRBV5-1 NA NA TGCGCCAGCAGCACAACACCAATCCAAGAGACCCAGTACTTC CASSTTPIQETQYF
TRBJ1-2 TRBV7-9 NA NA TGTGCCAGCAGCTTAGAGACAGTCCTACGAGGCTACACCTTC CASSLETVLRGYTF
TRBJ2-7 TRBV11-2 TRBD1 NA TGTGCCAGCACCCTACTGGACAGGGCGTACGAGCAGTACTTC CASTLLDRAYEQYF
TRBJ1-1 TRBV9 NA NA TGTGCCAGCAGCACCTCGGGGGGGAACACTGAAGCTTTCTTT CASSTSGGNTEAFF
TRBJ1-5 TRBV18 NA NA TGTGCCAGCTCAGATAGCAGCAATCAGCCCCAGCATTTT CASSDSSNQPQHF
TRBJ2-5 TRBV5-1 NA NA TGCGCCAGCACCGAACAGGGAGAGACCCAGTACTTC CASTEQGETQYF
TRBJ1-3 TRBV7-9 NA NA TGTGCCAGCAGCCCGAGCCCACAGGGAAACACCATATATTTT CASSPSPQGNTIYF
TRBJ2-5 TRBV7-9 NA NA TGTGCCAGCAGCCCCCCCTACAGGGATCAAGAGACCCAGTACTTC CASSPPYRDQETQYF
TRBJ1-6 TRBV2 NA NA TGTGCCAGCAGTGTGGGGCTCCACTATAATTCACCCCTCCACTTT CASSVGLHYNSPLHF
TRBJ1-2 TRBV6-5 NA NA TGTGCCAGCAGTGTGGCGGCGGGGGGCGACTTCGGCTACACCTTC CASSVAAGGDFGYTF
TRBJ2-2 TRBV11-2 TRBD2 NA TGTGCCAGCAGCGCTAGCGGGGGAGGGACCGGGGAGCTGTTTTTT CASSASGGGTGELFF
TRBJ2-2 TRBV5-1 TRBD1 NA TGCGCCAGCAGACGAGACAGGGGGAACACCGGGGAGCTGTTTTTT CASRRDRGNTGELFF
TRBJ1-2 TRBV5-8 NA NA TGTGCCAGCAGCCCGGATACAGGGCCCTATGGCTACACCTTC CASSPDTGPYGYTF
TRBJ1-2 TRBV10-2 NA few TGCGCCAGCAGTGAGACCAGGGGCTGGGGCTACACCTTC CASSETRGWGYTF
TRBJ1-2 TRBV2 NA NA TGTGCCAGCAGTGAACAGGGGATGTTCGATGGCTACACCTTC CASSEQGMFDGYTF
TRBJ2-3 TRBV9 NA NA TGTGCCAGCAGCGTAGGAGGGATGTTGGATACGCAGTATTTT CASSVGGMLDTQYF
TRBJ2-5 TRBV5-6 NA NA TGTGCCAGCAGCTTGTACGGGGGGCCCGGAGAGACCCAGTACTTC CASSLYGGPGETQYF
TRBJ1-4 TRBV5-1 TRBD1 NA TGCGCCAGCAGCCTCACAGGACAGGGTTCTAATGAAAAACTGTTTTTT CASSLTGQGSNEKLFF
TRBJ1-2 TRBV4-1 TRBD1 NA TGCGCCAGCAGCCACAGGGGGCGACAAGGGTATGGCTACACCTTC CASSHRGRQGYGYTF
TRBJ2-2 TRBV5-4 NA NA TGTGCCAGCAGAGGGGAGAACACCGGGGAGCTGTTTTTT CASRGENTGELFF
TRBJ1-6 TRBV7-2 NA NA TGTGCCAGCAGCTTACTAGCCGGTGATAATTCACCCCTCCACTTT CASSLLAGDNSPLHF
TRBJ1-3 TRBV11-2 TRBD1 NA TGTGCCAGCAGCTTAGAGGACAGGTTTGGAAACACCATATATTTT CASSLEDRFGNTIYF
TRBJ2-2 TRBV11-2 NA NA TGTGCCAGCAGCCGGGGGACCGGGACGGTCAACACCGGGGAGCTGTTTTTT CASSRGTGTVNTGELFF
TRBJ2-7 TRBV19 TRBD1 NA TGTGCCAGTAGCGTCCAGGGGGCAACCTACGAGCAGTACTTC CASSVQGATYEQYF
TRBJ2-1 TRBV5-5 TRBD1 NA TGTGCCAGCAGCGGTACAGGGGGTTCCTACAATGAGCAGTTCTTC CASSGTGGSYNEQFF
TRBJ1-1 TRBV19 NA NA TGTGCGACGCGGGGTAATGAAGCTTTCTTT CATRGNEAFF
TRBJ2-7 TRBV6-1 TRBD2 NA TGTGCCAGCAGTCTGGGGGGACTAGCCCCCCTCGAGCAGTACTTC CASSLGGLAPLEQYF
TRBJ2-5 TRBV25-1 TRBD2 NA TGTGCCAGCAGTGGACCCCAGCGGGGGCGGGGAGAGACCCAGTACTTC CASSGPQRGRGETQYF
TRBJ2-7 TRBV5-1 TRBD1 once TGCGCCAGCAGCTCGCTGGACAGGGGCTCCTACGAGCAGTACTTC CASSSLDRGSYEQYF
TRBJ1-4 TRBV7-9 TRBD1 NA TGTGCCAGCAGCTTAGCGCTAGGGGGCATTAATGAAAAACTGTTTTTT CASSLALGGINEKLFF
TRBJ1-6 TRBV2 NA NA TGTGCCACACGGGACTCCAGGAGCTCCTATAATTCACCCCTCCACTTT CATRDSRSSYNSPLHF
TRBJ2-7 TRBV4-3 NA NA TGCGCCAGCAGCCAAGAACCAAGCGTACCCTCCTACGAGCAGTACTTC CASSQEPSVPSYEQYF
TRBJ1-1 TRBV6-6 NA NA TGTGCCAGCAGTCTCCAAAGAGCGAACACTGAAGCTTTCTTT CASSLQRANTEAFF
TRBJ1-2 TRBV29-1 NA NA TGCAGCGTTGAGGTCGGGTGGGGGGAATCCTATGGCTACACCTTC CSVEVGWGESYGYTF
TRBJ2-1 TRBV7-6 NA NA TGTGCCAGCAGCTTAGGTCAGGGGATCTACAATGAGCAGTTCTTC CASSLGQGIYNEQFF
TRBJ1-2 TRBV19 NA once TGTGCCAGTAGTATTAACCGGGGAATGGACTATGGCTACACCTTC CASSINRGMDYGYTF
TRBJ2-3 TRBV19 NA NA TGTGCCAGTAGTTTGGAACAGGGACGAGAAGATACGCAGTATTTT CASSLEQGREDTQYF
TRBJ2-1 TRBV7-2 NA NA TGTGCCAGCAGCAAGAGGTTCAATGAGCAGTTCTTC CASSKRFNEQFF